One sample yielded the 9 T cell receptor beta chains listed below, sequenced in a study of PD-1 blockade in classical Hodgkin lymphoma. The assay was immunoSEQ multiplex PCR, and TCRdb's table has in-frame clones only and misses some. The sample includes approximately 31,000 clones, 85% to 95% of them seen just once. Time point: newly diagnosed, previously untreated cHL patient sample. The sample was peripheral blood mononuclear cells (PBMCs). The source of these receptors is a human donor with classical Hodgkin lymphoma.

V usage is TRBV28 and J usage is TRBJ1-2; D is unclear. The V end lost 5 bases, the J end lost 7 bases, and 14 bases lay between the germline ends. CDR1 and CDR2 (germline): MDHEN, SYDVKM. The CDR3 runs 13 residues. The CDR3 is CASSPGTWAGYTF. In nucleotides, the CDR3 is TGTGCCAGCAGTCCTGGCACCTGGGCTGGCTACACCTTC.

The chain employs TRBV5-4 and TRBJ1-5; D is undetermined. Germline loops: CDR1 SGHNT, CDR2 YYREEE (reference sequence). V shed 4 bases and J shed 0 bases, with 8 bases lying between them. This CDR3 has 14 amino acids. The CDR3 nucleotides are TGTGCCAGCAGCCTGCACCTTAGCAATCAGCCCCAGCATTTT. It encodes CASSLHLSNQPQHF.

As regards this clone: The junction departs from germline at one end; a sequencing error may be responsible. The rearrangement links TRBV18 to TRBJ2-7, with D possibly being TRBD1 (6 bases). This CDR3 comprises 13 residues. The V gene's germline CDR1 is KGHSH and CDR2 LQKENI. CDR3: CASAPQGIHEQYF. Written as DNA, the CDR3 is TGTGCCAGCGCACCTCAGGGGATCCACGAGCAGTACTTC.

The gene calls are TRBV12-5 and TRBJ2-1; 7 bases line up with TRBD2. The CDR3 sequence is 16 residues long. The germline gives CDR1 LGHNT, CDR2 FRNRAP. J was trimmed by 6 bases and V by 0 bases; bases with no gene match: 8. For the CDR3, the DNA is TGTGCTAGTGGTTTGGTACGGGGCGGGGGTTTCAATGAGCAGTTCTTC. It codes for CASGLVRGGGFNEQFF.

This clone was seen once. The rearrangement joins TRBV5-6 to TRBJ1-3; D unresolved. The germline gives CDR1 SGHDT, CDR2 YYEEEE. Deletions cut 1 base from V and 8 bases from J, with 10 bases between. CDR3 length: 13 residues. DNA of the CDR3: TGTGCCAGCAGCTTGACCGGTCTCGACACCATATATTTT. Amino acid sequence: CASSLTGLDTIYF. The variable domain in full, completed from reference TRBV5-6 and TRBJ1-3, reads DAGVTQSPTHLIKTRGQQVTLRCSPKSGHDTVSWYQQALGQGPQFIFQYYEEEERQRGNFPDRFSGHQFPNYSSELNVNALLLGDSALYLCASSLTGLDTIYFGEGSWLTVV.

The chain links TRBV13 to TRBJ2-3; 13 bases agree with TRBD2. Germline assignment: CDR1 PRHDT and CDR2 FYEKMQ (reference sequence). This CDR3 comprises 17 residues. V dropped 3 bases and J dropped 5; count of bases not matched to a gene: 8. Written as DNA, the CDR3 is TGTGCCAGCAGCTTTCGGACTAGCGGGAGACGGGAAGATACGCAGTATTTT. This sequence encodes CASSFRTSGRREDTQYF. The entire variable domain, with the rest obtained from reference TRBV13 and TRBJ2-3, is as follows: AAGVIQSPRHLIKEKRETATLKCYPIPRHDTVYWYQQGPGQDPQFLISFYEKMQSDKGSIPDRFSAQQFSDYHSELNMSSLELGDSALYFCASSFRTSGRREDTQYFGPGTRLTVL.

The chain joins TRBV30 to TRBJ2-7; D gene ambiguous. Per germline, CDR1 GTSNPN and CDR2 SVGIG (reference sequence). Trimming took off 2 bases at V and 7 bases at J, with 6 bases between the two ends. The CDR3 loop spans 10 amino acids. The chain's CDR3 is CAWSRSEQYF. The DNA of the CDR3 is TGTGCCTGGAGTCGGAGTGAGCAGTACTTC. Looking up the rest from reference TRBV30 and TRBJ2-7 gives the full variable domain: SQTIHQWPATLVQPVGSPLSLECTVEGTSNPNLYWYRQAAGRGLQLLFYSVGIGQISSEVPQNLSASRPQDRQFILSSKKLLLSDSGFYLCAWSRSEQYFGPGTRLTVT.

This chain's CDR3 is CASRQTGYGYTF. The CDR3 DNA sequence: TGTGCCAGCAGGCAGACGGGCTATGGCTACACCTTC. The rearrangement joins TRBV2 to TRBJ1-2, with D hard to call. The CDR3 runs to 12 residues. V was shortened by 6 bases and J by 4 bases, with 9 bases between the two germline ends. Per the germline V gene, CDR1 is SNHLY and CDR2 is FYNNEI.

The chain links TRBV4-3 to TRBJ1-2; D is unresolved. The V end was cut by 0 bases, the J end by 3 bases, with 11 bases between. This CDR3 spans 15 amino acids. Germline V gives CDR1 LGHNA, CDR2 YSLEER. For the CDR3, the DNA is TGCGCCAGCAGCCAAGATCTGTGGTTGGACTATGGCTACACCTTC. Amino acid sequence: CASSQDLWLDYGYTF.